These T cell receptor beta chains were read from a single sample in a study of blood T cell repertoires in COVID-19. Produced via immunoSEQ multiplex PCR; TCRdb's table is partial and in-frame only. The sample holds around 230,000 clones, 70% to 90% seen once. The sample comprised peripheral blood. These receptors all come from a man aged 45-60 years with COVID-19, enrolled during active disease. Each CDR3 is given with its conserved first and last residue. A D gene is named only where the DNA matches it firmly. Clone size is stated in some rows and not others, as once, few, many or a class when expanded.

d_call	v_call	clone_size	j_call	cdr3_aa	cdr3_nt
TRBD1	TRBV3-1/TRBV3-2	few	TRBJ2-3	CASSQRTGGADTQYF	TGTGCCAGCAGCCAACGGACAGGGGGCGCAGATACGCAGTATTTT
TRBD1	TRBV5-6	once	TRBJ1-1	CASSLGQANTEAFF	TGTGCCAGCAGCTTAGGACAGGCAAACACTGAAGCTTTCTTT
.	TRBV7-3	.	TRBJ2-2	CASSLTGSASNPGELFF	TGTGCCAGCAGCTTAACGGGTAGCGCGTCAAACCCCGGGGAGCTGTTTTTT
.	TRBV20-1	.	TRBJ1-1	CSASGGQGHEAFF	TGCAGTGCTAGTGGGGGGCAGGGGCATGAAGCTTTCTTT
.	TRBV6-5	.	TRBJ2-2	CASSSPGTGELFF	TGTGCCAGCAGTTCCCCAGGGACCGGGGAGCTGTTTTTT
TRBD1	TRBV7-2	.	TRBJ2-3	CASTWTGVATDTQYF	TGTGCCAGCACCTGGACAGGGGTGGCCACAGATACGCAGTATTTT
.	TRBV5-1	.	TRBJ2-2	CASSLTGLGGELFF	TGCGCCAGCAGCTTGACAGGGTTGGGCGGGGAGCTGTTTTTT
.	TRBV6-1	once	TRBJ1-2	CASSEAGNRRYGYTF	TGTGCCAGCAGTGAAGCAGGCAACAGGCGGTATGGCTACACCTTC
.	TRBV6-6	.	TRBJ2-3	CASSPIRGTGDTQYF	TGTGCCAGCAGCCCTATCAGGGGAACAGGGGATACGCAGTATTTT
TRBD1	TRBV5-1	.	TRBJ1-2	CASRTGTDYGYTF	TGCGCCAGCAGAACAGGGACAGACTATGGCTACACCTTC
.	TRBV11-2	.	TRBJ2-7	CASSLRGTPSYEQYF	TGTGCCAGCAGCCTCCGAGGGACACCGAGCTACGAGCAGTACTTC
TRBD1	TRBV6-5	.	TRBJ2-7	CASSSPDRGVWYEQYF	TGTGCCAGCAGTTCTCCGGACAGGGGCGTTTGGTACGAGCAGTACTTC
.	TRBV6-2/TRBV6-3	.	TRBJ1-2	CASSYVRRANYGYTF	TGTGCCAGCAGTTACGTTCGGAGAGCTAACTATGGCTACACCTTC
TRBD1	TRBV30	.	TRBJ1-2	CAWDDRGIGDGYTF	TGTGCCTGGGACGACAGGGGAATTGGCGATGGCTACACCTTC
TRBD1	TRBV9	.	TRBJ2-5	CASSVSRGLVETQYF	TGTGCCAGCAGCGTAAGCAGGGGGCTGGTGGAGACCCAGTACTTC
.	TRBV27	.	TRBJ2-1	CASSPFGENEQFF	TGTGCCAGCAGTCCCTTTGGGGAGAATGAGCAGTTCTTC
.	TRBV28	.	TRBJ2-7	CASSLLGGREQYF	TGTGCCAGCAGTCTACTAGGGGGTCGGGAGCAGTACTTC
TRBD2	TRBV9	.	TRBJ2-5	CASSVMGLAGQETQYF	TGTGCCAGCAGCGTAATGGGACTAGCGGGGCAAGAGACCCAGTACTTC
TRBD1	TRBV6-6	.	TRBJ1-2	CASTVNSGGPSYGYTF	TGTGCCAGCACCGTAAACTCAGGGGGCCCAAGCTATGGCTACACCTTC
.	TRBV10-2	many	TRBJ2-2	CATHARGSAGELFF	TGCGCCACCCACGCAAGGGGGTCGGCCGGGGAGCTGTTTTTT
.	TRBV4-2	once	TRBJ2-1	CASSQDRAGGRSYNEQFF	TGTGCCAGCAGCCAAGATCGGGCCGGGGGGCGCTCCTACAATGAGCAGTTCTTC
.	TRBV5-1	.	TRBJ1-2	CASSFGGVSDGYTF	TGCGCCAGCAGCTTCGGGGGTGTATCGGATGGCTACACCTTC
.	TRBV2	.	TRBJ2-7	CASRRQAASSYEQYF	TGTGCCAGCAGACGCCAGGCCGCCTCCTCCTACGAGCAGTACTTC
TRBD1	TRBV20-1	.	TRBJ2-1	CSASNRGDGEQFF	TGCAGTGCTAGTAACAGGGGGGATGGTGAGCAGTTCTTC
TRBD2	TRBV7-2	.	TRBJ2-5	CASSLVAGGLETQYF	TGTGCCAGCAGCTTAGTAGCGGGGGGGCTTGAGACCCAGTACTTC
.	TRBV3-1/TRBV3-2	.	TRBJ2-7	CASSQRQGYEQYF	TGTGCCAGCAGCCAACGCCAGGGATACGAGCAGTACTTC
.	TRBV28	few	TRBJ2-2	CASTLKGTGELFF	TGTGCCAGCACCCTGAAGGGGACCGGGGAGCTGTTTTTT
.	TRBV7-9	many	TRBJ2-3	CASSFGDTQYF	TGTGCCAGCAGCTTCGGAGATACGCAGTATTTT
.	TRBV6-2/TRBV6-3	few	TRBJ2-7	CASSYQTMSIQSSYEQYF	TGTGCCAGCAGTTACCAAACAATGTCCATACAGAGCTCCTACGAGCAGTACTTC
.	TRBV4-3	once	TRBJ2-1	CASSQDRVRNEQFF	TGCGCCAGCAGCCAAGACAGGGTGAGGAATGAGCAGTTCTTC
.	TRBV12-3/TRBV12-4	.	TRBJ2-7	CASSLGSRYEQYF	TGTGCCAGCAGCCTCGGGTCCCGCTACGAGCAGTACTTC
.	TRBV3-1/TRBV3-2	.	TRBJ2-5	CASSRRGGGETQYF	TGTGCCAGCAGCCGGAGGGGGGGCGGGGAGACCCAGTACTTC
TRBD2	TRBV7-2	.	TRBJ2-1	CASSWTSGFSYNEQFF	TGTGCCAGCAGCTGGACTAGCGGGTTCTCCTACAATGAGCAGTTCTTC
.	TRBV25-1	.	TRBJ2-1	CASSEFWGDNEQFF	TGTGCCAGCAGTGAATTCTGGGGGGACAATGAGCAGTTCTTC
.	TRBV19	.	TRBJ2-5	CATPRTAGVGMETQYFGPYF	.
.	TRBV6-2/TRBV6-3	once	TRBJ2-5	CASSYVTVGETQYF	TGTGCCAGCAGTTACGTTACAGTAGGTGAGACCCAGTACTTC
TRBD2	TRBV11-1	.	TRBJ2-1	CASSSRVAGDNEQFF	TGTGCCAGCAGCTCTCGGGTAGCGGGGGACAATGAGCAGTTCTTC
.	TRBV27	.	TRBJ2-7	CASSLSLSYEQYF	TGTGCCAGCAGTTTATCCCTCTCCTACGAGCAGTACTTC
TRBD1	TRBV10-3	few	TRBJ2-7	CAISVQGAYEQYF	TGTGCCATCAGTGTACAGGGGGCGTACGAGCAGTACTTC
.	TRBV14	.	TRBJ1-2	CASSQRDLYGYTF	TGTGCCAGCAGCCAGCGGGACCTCTATGGCTACACCTTC
TRBD1	TRBV18	.	TRBJ1-4	CASSPPPGQNEKLFF	TGTGCCAGCTCACCACCACCGGGACAGAATGAAAAACTGTTTTTT
.	TRBV27	.	TRBJ1-5	CASSLEGVRNQPQHF	TGTGCCAGCAGTTTAGAAGGAGTCCGTAATCAGCCCCAGCATTTT
.	TRBV3-1/TRBV3-2	.	TRBJ2-5	CASSQDRLSGQETQYF	TGTGCCAGCAGCCAAGATCGACTAAGCGGCCAAGAGACCCAGTACTTC
TRBD1	TRBV4-3	.	TRBJ1-6	CASSQVSTGTGGAEWGSPLHF	TGCGCCAGCAGCCAAGTATCTACGGGGACAGGGGGCGCCGAGTGGGGTTCACCCCTCCACTTT
.	TRBV6-5	.	TRBJ2-7	CASSYSAGGNEQYF	TGTGCCAGCAGTTACTCGGCAGGCGGGAACGAGCAGTACTTC
TRBD1	TRBV9	once	TRBJ1-4	CASSVLQGPEGYEKLFF	TGTGCCAGCAGCGTCCTACAGGGGCCGGAGGGGTATGAAAAACTGTTTTTT
TRBD2	TRBV4-3	.	TRBJ2-7	CASSQDRGGGWEQYF	TGCGCCAGCAGCCAAGACCGCGGCGGGGGTTGGGAGCAGTACTTC
.	TRBV7-3	.	TRBJ1-1	CASSIQGEGNTEAFF	TGTGCCAGCAGCATACAGGGCGAAGGGAACACTGAAGCTTTCTTT